This T cell receptor (beta chain) was observed in a study of T cell responses to AZD1222 COVID-19 vaccine. The data were produced by immunoSEQ multiplex PCR, yet TCRdb's version contains in-frame clones alone and is incomplete. The sample has about 83,000 clones, 88% seen once. The CDR3 has 18 amino acids. V dropped 9 bases and J dropped 0 bases, with 26 bases sitting between them. The germline V gene has CDR1 MNHEY and CDR2 SMNVEV (reference sequence). Study-wide findings and caveats: Once two AZD1222 doses were given, Spike-specific TCR breadth and depth went up. Seropositivity was recorded at baseline in only a handful of AZD1222 recipients. Sampling that yielded the repertoires occurred only after the peak T cell response. White British donors predominated, females outnumbered males, and clonal diversity was possibly underestimated.

Worth noting for this clone: As yet, its antigen is unknown.

Sample: peripheral blood, taken on day 0 of MenACWY control vaccination. V is TRBV27 and J is TRBJ1-1; D ambiguous. The TCR comes from an adult in good health. The CDR3 coding sequence is TGTGCCAGGAAGGATGAAGACGAGGCTTCCCATCTGAACACTGAAGCTTTCTTT. Protein sequence: CARKDEDEASHLNTEAFF.